This record looks at one T cell receptor (beta chain) sequence and its context. Its target is unknown. V shed 7 bases and J shed 5 bases, with 11 bases lying between them. The CDR3 is 13 residues long. Germline-derived CDR1 and CDR2 are SNHLY and FYNNEI. One entry per CDR3 protein results from TCRdb running MiXCR on the 5' RACE reads. The data contain a few hundred thousand distinct CDR3 sequences, about 20% of them singletons. The entry originates in a study of T-cell memory formation after mild COVID-19. Across the whole study: TCR clusters were largely donor specific.

Broader study findings: Whether second-wave clones peaking at day 37 were SARS-CoV-2 specific went unconfirmed.

The sequenced material came from PBMCs or a T cell subset sorted from them (not recorded which). The rearrangement uses TRBV2 and TRBJ2-2; D gene uncertain. The sequence derives from a man aged 18 to 29 who had mild COVID-19 (a few samples of this study predate the infection). Cell type and time point are not known. The CDR3 spells CASIRRPTGELFF. CDR3 in DNA: TGTGCCAGCATCCGCAGACCGACCGGGGAGCTGTTTTTT.